This passage covers 30 T cell receptor beta chains from one sample sequenced in a study of T cell responses to AZD1222 COVID-19 vaccine. The repertoire was sequenced with immunoSEQ multiplex PCR; TCRdb's copy has only in-frame clones and lacks some. The sample comprises some 140,000 clones, around 93% of which are singletons, and 2.5% to 3% rests with the top ten. Sequences were derived from peripheral blood, sampled on day 0 of AZD1222 vaccination. Receptors were obtained from an adult in good health.

The chain recombines TRBV12-3 or TRBV12-4 with TRBJ1-5; 7 nucleotides line up with TRBD1. Germline trimming cut 7 bases from V and 4 bases from J; bases unmatched to any gene: 4. The CDR3 covers 13 residues. The CDR3 here is CASKKTGNQPQHF. CDR3 in DNA: TGTGCCAGCAAGAAGACAGGGAATCAGCCCCAGCATTTT.

V gene TRBV5-1 combines with J gene TRBJ1-5; no firm D call. CDR3 length: 14 residues. Germline V lookup: CDR1 SGHRS, CDR2 YFSETQ. V was shortened by 0 bases and J by 2 bases, with 6 bases between the two germline ends. The CDR3 region has the DNA TGCGCCAGCAGCTTGGACGGGGGCAATCAGCCCCAGCATTTT. As protein: CASSLDGGNQPQHF.

The V call is TRBV11-2, the J call TRBJ1-2; D may be TRBD1 (5 bases). The length of the CDR3 is 15 residues. Per the germline V gene, CDR1 is SGHAT and CDR2 is FQNNGV. V was pared by 2 bases and J by 5 bases, with 15 bases between. This chain's CDR3 is CASSLQGIGLYGYTF. The CDR3 DNA reads as TGTGCCAGCAGCTTACAGGGAATTGGGCTATATGGCTACACCTTC.

V gene TRBV14 combines with J gene TRBJ1-1; D call uncertain. The CDR3 consists of 13 residues. V gave up 1 base and J gave up 8 bases, with 11 bases separating them. Germline-derived CDR1 and CDR2 are SGHDN and FVKESK. The CDR3 protein is CASSQGSSLEAFF. The CDR3 nucleotides read TGTGCCAGCAGCCAAGGATCTAGCCTCGAAGCTTTCTTT.

The chain is built from TRBV19 and TRBJ2-1, with D possibly being TRBD2 (5 bases). The germline V gene has CDR1 LNHDA and CDR2 SQIVND (reference sequence). Trimming left V 1 base short and J 8 bases short, with 12 bases between. The CDR3 is 14 residues long. Here the CDR3 reads CASSIVGGSDEQFF. CDR3 coding DNA: TGTGCCAGTAGTATAGTAGGCGGGTCTGATGAGCAGTTCTTC.

The V call is TRBV7-9, the J call TRBJ1-2, with TRBD1 matching 8 bases. This CDR3 region has 15 residues. Germline-derived CDR1 and CDR2 are SEHNR and FQNEAQ (reference sequence). With V trimmed by 5 bases and J by 4 bases, 9 bases remained unmatched. The chain's CDR3 is CASSRDRGGGYGYTF. For the CDR3, the DNA is TGTGCCAGCAGCAGAGACAGGGGAGGGGGCTATGGCTACACCTTC. Using reference TRBV7-9 and TRBJ1-2 for the parts outside the CDR3, the full variable domain is DTGVSQNPRHKITKRGQNVTFRCDPISEHNRLYWYRQTLGQGPEFLTYFQNEAQLEKSRLLSDRFSAERPKGSFSTLEIQRTEQGDSAMYLCASSRDRGGGYGYTFGSGTRLTVV.

This clone appeared a single time. The chain employs TRBV27 and TRBJ1-2; maybe TRBD1 (5 bases). The CDR3 runs to 13 residues. V lost 5 bases, J lost 4 bases, and 11 bases lay in between. Germline CDR1 and CDR2: MNHEY and SMNVEV (reference sequence). The CDR3 region is CASSLLGGYGYTF. CDR3 DNA sequence: TGTGCCAGCAGTCTCCTCGGGGGCTATGGCTACACCTTC.

This chain connects TRBV9 to TRBJ2-1, with unresolved D. Germline CDR1 and CDR2: SGDLS and YYNGEE. V lost 2 bases, J lost 0 bases, and 6 bases lay in between. CDR3 size: 14 residues. Written as DNA, the CDR3 is TGTGCCAGCAGCGTTCAGAGCTCCTACAATGAGCAGTTCTTC. Encoded protein: CASSVQSSYNEQFF.

In nucleotides, the CDR3 is TGTGCCAGCAGTTGGCCGGGGCCCACGAACACTGAAGCTTTCTTT. This translates into CASSWPGPTNTEAFF. This rearrangement joins TRBV6-5 to TRBJ1-1; the D gene is possibly TRBD1 (5 bases). Trimming removed 4 bases at V and 1 base at J, with 13 bases between. Germline V gene lookup returns CDR1 MNHEY and CDR2 SVGAGI. The CDR3 covers 15 residues.

V and J are TRBV3-1 (or the pseudogene TRBV3-2) and TRBJ2-7; D uncertain. V lost 1 base and J lost 0, with 10 bases in between. This CDR3 is built from 15 residues. Germline CDR1 reads LGHDT; CDR2 reads YNNKEL (reference sequence). The CDR3 coding sequence is TGTGCCAGCAGCCAAGTAGGGTCGACCTCCTACGAGCAGTACTTC. Protein sequence: CASSQVGSTSYEQYF.

This clone appeared once. The chain employs TRBV7-3 and TRBJ2-1; D gene ambiguous. In germline, CDR1 is SGHTA, CDR2 FQGTGA. V was clipped by 5 bases and J by 10 bases, with 15 bases between them. CDR3 size: 13 residues. The CDR3 DNA reads as TGTGCCAGCAGCCAATGGGATGCGGACGAGCAGTTCTTC. Protein sequence: CASSQWDADEQFF.

V is TRBV30 and J is TRBJ2-3; no clear D gene. Trimming took off 0 bases at V and 4 bases at J, with 8 bases between the two ends. The CDR3 runs 13 residues. The germline CDR1 and CDR2 sequences are GTSNPN and SVGIG (reference sequence). The CDR3 DNA is TGTGCCTGGAGTGTTTCTGGGTCAGATACGCAGTATTTT. Protein product: CAWSVSGSDTQYF.

This chain connects TRBV5-5 to TRBJ2-1, with D possibly TRBD1 on 5 matching bases. CDR3 size: 15 residues. Trimming shortened V by 1 base and J by 4 bases, and 12 bases separated the two germline ends. Germline CDR1 and CDR2: SGHKS and YYEKEE (reference sequence). CDR3 sequence: CASSLSAGHYNEQFF. In nucleotides, the CDR3 is TGTGCCAGCAGCTTGTCGGCAGGACATTACAATGAGCAGTTCTTC.

The rearrangement joins TRBV6-4 to TRBJ1-6; D gene ambiguous. Trimming shortened V by 6 bases and J by 7 bases, and 13 bases separated the two germline ends. Germline CDR1 and CDR2: MRHNA and SNTAGT. This CDR3 has 14 residues. CDR3 region: CASSLVGWNSPLHF. The CDR3 DNA sequence: TGTGCCAGCAGCCTCGTGGGGTGGAATTCACCCCTCCACTTT.

The chain employs TRBV2 and TRBJ2-3; a weak D match, TRBD2 (5 bases). The CDR3 runs 13 residues. Germline lookup yields CDR1 SNHLY and CDR2 FYNNEI. The ends were cut back, 4 bases at V and 6 bases at J, with 11 bases in the middle. The CDR3 coding sequence is TGTGCCAGCAGTGCCCTACTAGTCGATACGCAGTATTTT. It encodes CASSALLVDTQYF.

The rearrangement joins TRBV5-1 to TRBJ1-3; 7 bases line up with TRBD1. J gave up 2 bases and V 4 bases, and 6 bases lay outside the gene matches. This CDR3 has 15 amino acids. Germline loops: CDR1 SGHRS, CDR2 YFSETQ. Here the CDR3 reads CASSTGTATGNTIYF. In nucleotides, the CDR3 is TGCGCCAGCAGCACTGGGACAGCCACTGGAAACACCATATATTTT.

This rearrangement joins TRBV29-1 to TRBJ2-5; 10 positions agree with TRBD1. The CDR3 is 14 residues long. The V segment lost 4 bases and the J segment 3 bases; nucleotides outside the gene matches: 5. Germline V gene data show CDR1 as SQVTM and CDR2 as ANQGSEA. CDR3 coding DNA: TGCAGCGTTGGGTACGGGACAGGGGAAGAGACCCAGTACTTC. This translates into CSVGYGTGEETQYF.

This clone was found once. The gene calls are TRBV7-2 and TRBJ2-3; 9 bases line up with TRBD2. CDR3 length: 17 amino acids. With 2 bases clipped from V and 2 bases from J, the junction kept 8 bases outside the gene matches. In germline, CDR1 is SGHTA, CDR2 FQGNSA. DNA for the CDR3: TGTGCCAGCAGCTTAAGGCCAAGCGGGGGGATCACAGATACGCAGTATTTT. Protein sequence: CASSLRPSGGITDTQYF.

The rearrangement links TRBV5-4 to TRBJ1-1, with TRBD1 identical over 9 bases. Looked up from germline, CDR1 is SGHNT and CDR2 is YYREEE (reference sequence). The CDR3 runs to 14 residues. J lost 6 bases, V lost 4 bases, and 7 bases had no gene match. CDR3 loop: CASSPQGALSEAFF. CDR3 DNA sequence: TGTGCCAGCAGCCCACAGGGGGCGCTCTCTGAAGCTTTCTTT.

This rearrangement joins TRBV30 to TRBJ1-2, with D hard to call. Germline V gene sequence: CDR1 GTSNPN, CDR2 SVGIG (reference sequence). The V end was cut by 0 bases, the J end by 4 bases, with 9 bases between. The CDR3 length is 13 residues. This CDR3 reads CAWSVNIPYGYTF. Written as DNA, the CDR3 is TGTGCCTGGAGTGTAAATATTCCCTATGGCTACACCTTC.

The chain couples TRBV4-3 to TRBJ1-1, with a possible D match to TRBD1 (6 bases). Germline V CDR1 and CDR2: LGHNA, YSLEER. This CDR3 is built from 14 residues. The V gene lost 3 bases and the J gene lost 1 base, with 9 bases spanning the gap. The DNA of the CDR3 is TGCGCCAGCAGCCACCAACAGGGGAACACTGAAGCTTTCTTT. Its translation is CASSHQQGNTEAFF.

The chain combines TRBV24-1 with TRBJ1-5; D gene unclear. Trimming pared 9 bases from V and 7 bases from J, leaving 15 bases between. Germline V gene sequence: CDR1 KGHDR, CDR2 SFDVKD. The CDR3 has 13 amino acids. CDR3 residues: CATRDVLRQPQHF. The DNA of the CDR3 is TGTGCCACCCGCGATGTGCTCAGGCAGCCCCAGCATTTT.

The rearrangement uses TRBV15 and TRBJ1-2; the D gene is possibly TRBD1 (6 bases). CDR1 LNHNV and CDR2 YYDKDF come from the germline V gene (reference sequence). The CDR3 totals 15 residues. Trimming removed 0 bases at V and 3 bases at J, with 11 bases between. The chain's CDR3 is CATSRDRWTDYGYTF. CDR3 nucleotides: TGTGCCACCAGCAGAGATCGGTGGACAGACTATGGCTACACCTTC.

The CDR3 sequence is CASSFSSAKTQYF. For the CDR3, the DNA is TGTGCCAGCAGCTTTTCTAGCGCAAAGACCCAGTACTTC. The J gene is TRBJ2-5, the V gene TRBV5-8, with D perhaps TRBD2 (6 bases). Per the germline V gene, CDR1 is SGHTS and CDR2 is YDEGEE. CDR3 length: 13 amino acids. V was clipped by 2 bases and J by 6 bases, with 11 bases between them. Filled out from reference TRBV5-8 and TRBJ2-5, the complete variable domain reads EAGVTQSPTHLIKTRGQQATLRCSPISGHTSVYWYQQALGLGLQFLLWYDEGEERNRGNFPPRFSGRQFPNYSSELNVNALELEDSALYLCASSFSSAKTQYFGPGTRLLVL.

The chain is built from TRBV12-3 or TRBV12-4 and TRBJ2-2; the D is unclear. This CDR3 has 12 amino acids. V lost 3 bases, J lost 2 bases, and 1 base lay in between. The CDR3 sequence is CASSFNTGELFF. The CDR3 nucleotides read TGTGCCAGCAGTTTTAACACCGGGGAGCTGTTTTTT.

The V call is TRBV6-5, the J call TRBJ1-4; 7 bases map to TRBD1. This CDR3 contains 15 residues. V gave up 0 bases and J gave up 5 bases; unmatched junction bases: 3. Germline-derived CDR1 and CDR2 are MNHEY and SVGAGI. CDR3 nucleotide sequence: TGTGCCAGCAGTTACTCGGGAGGGGGCAATGAAAAACTGTTTTTT. It translates to CASSYSGGGNEKLFF.

In regard to this clone: Other DNA variants within this sample encode the same CDR3. The DNA for the CDR3 is TGTGCCAGCAGCTCGGGCGGGACCGATACGCAGTATTTT. This translates into CASSSGGTDTQYF. The chain has TRBV7-3 and TRBJ2-3; D might be TRBD2 (6 bases). Trimming cost V 4 bases and J 6 bases, with 11 bases left between them. Germline values: CDR1 SGHTA, CDR2 FQGTGA. CDR3 size: 13 residues.

J is TRBJ1-1 and V is TRBV15; no definite D call. Germline values: CDR1 LNHNV, CDR2 YYDKDF (reference sequence). V lost 0 bases and J lost 0, with 8 bases in between. The CDR3 totals 15 residues. The CDR3 DNA is TGTGCCACCAGCAGAGATCCCCAATTGAACACTGAAGCTTTCTTT. It specifies CATSRDPQLNTEAFF.

This clone was detected once. The chain has TRBV7-9 and TRBJ1-4, with D possibly TRBD1 on 5 matching bases. The germline V gene encodes CDR1 SEHNR and CDR2 FQNEAQ (reference sequence). The CDR3 runs to 15 residues. The germline V and J ends were trimmed by 5 bases and 7 bases, with 17 bases remaining between them. CDR3 in DNA: TGTGCCAGCAGCCTCACAGGCGGAGTCGGTGAAAAACTGTTTTTT. As protein: CASSLTGGVGEKLFF.

This clone was seen only once. The CDR3 loop is CASRASNEKLFF. CDR3 sequence (DNA): TGTGCCAGCAGGGCCTCTAATGAAAAACTGTTTTTT. The chain recombines TRBV7-2 with TRBJ1-4; D not certain. The CDR3 loop spans 12 amino acids. The germline gives CDR1 SGHTA, CDR2 FQGNSA. V was clipped by 6 bases and J by 3 bases, with 5 bases between them.